Shown below are 21 T cell receptor beta chains from a single sample sequenced in a study of cytomegalovirus exposure and HLA in healthy donors. The study ran its PCR with 60 Vbeta and 13 Jbeta primers. Here immunoSEQ multiplex PCR was the method, and the copy in TCRdb shows in-frame clones only, minus some. Of 150,000 to 200,000 clones detected, 80% appear once; the ten largest clones hold about 1.3%. The sequencing input was PBMCs. These TCRs come from a woman aged 45-59 years in good health and CMV-seronegative.

V usage is TRBV5-1 and J usage is TRBJ2-7; 9 bases agree with TRBD1. The germline V gene has CDR1 SGHRS and CDR2 YFSETQ. Germline trimming cut 4 bases from V and 0 bases from J; bases unmatched to any gene: 14. CDR3 length: 18 residues. The CDR3 nucleotides read TGCGCCAGCAGCGGGAGCGGGACAGGGCAAGGGAGCTCCTACGAGCAGTACTTC. Its translation: CASSGSGTGQGSSYEQYF.

CDR3 amino acids: CAISDDREAGNTIYF. The CDR3 DNA reads TGTGCCATCAGTGACGACAGGGAAGCTGGAAACACCATATATTTT. The chain combines TRBV10-3 with TRBJ1-3, with TRBD1 matching 7 bases. Trimming took 3 bases from V and 2 from J; bases not matched to a gene: 4. CDR1 is ENHRY and CDR2 is SYGVKD in the germline V gene. This CDR3 has 15 amino acids.

The chain employs TRBV9 and TRBJ2-1; the D gene is possibly TRBD1 (5 bases). The CDR3 covers 14 residues. Per the germline V gene, CDR1 is SGDLS and CDR2 is YYNGEE. V lost 3 bases and J lost 8, with 15 bases in between. CDR3 amino acids: CASSEGIWGDEQFF. In DNA, the CDR3 is TGTGCCAGCAGCGAGGGGATTTGGGGCGATGAGCAGTTCTTC.

CDR3 sequence reads: CASSPAPPGATGELFF. Written as DNA, the CDR3 is TGTGCCAGCAGCCCCGCCCCTCCGGGAGCCACCGGGGAGCTGTTTTTT. The chain joins TRBV5-5 to TRBJ2-2; D is possibly TRBD2 (6 bases). The germline CDR1 and CDR2 sequences are SGHKS and YYEKEE (reference sequence). The CDR3 runs 16 residues. V was shortened by 4 bases and J by 4 bases, with 17 bases between the two germline ends.

V is TRBV7-9 and J is TRBJ1-2; D gene uncertain. The germline V gene has CDR1 SEHNR and CDR2 FQNEAQ (reference sequence). The V and J ends lost 2 bases and 0 bases respectively, with 4 bases between them. The CDR3 sequence is 13 residues long. The CDR3 is CASSLTTNYGYTF. CDR3 bases: TGTGCCAGCAGCTTAACTACTAACTATGGCTACACCTTC.

This clone came up a few times. The V call is TRBV15, the J call TRBJ2-7; 13 bases agree with TRBD2. V dropped 1 base and J dropped 4; count of bases not matched to a gene: 1. Germline CDR1 is LNHNV and CDR2 is YYDKDF (reference sequence). The length of the CDR3 is 15 residues. The CDR3 bases are TGTGCCACCAGCAGAGGGACTAGCGGGAGTTACGAGCAGTACTTC. It yields the protein CATSRGTSGSYEQYF.

In regard to this clone: Different DNA sequences within this sample yield the same CDR3. This chain uses TRBV4-3 with TRBJ1-1; TRBD1 matches at 8 bases. The CDR3 covers 16 residues. Germline V gene lookup returns CDR1 LGHNA and CDR2 YSLEER. The V segment lost 4 bases and the J segment 8 bases; nucleotides outside the gene matches: 15. The CDR3 loop reads CASSPGLGRGRTEAFF. The CDR3 DNA follows: TGCGCCAGCAGCCCCGGACTGGGCAGGGGGCGAACCGAAGCTTTCTTT.

This clone occurred a few times. The rearrangement joins TRBV29-1 to TRBJ1-2, with TRBD1 as a possible D gene (6 bases). V was clipped by 0 bases and J by 4 bases, with 6 bases between them. This CDR3 contains 12 residues. CDR1 is SQVTM and CDR2 is ANQGSEA in the germline V gene. The CDR3 is CSVEEGAYGYTF. Written as DNA, the CDR3 is TGCAGCGTTGAAGAGGGGGCCTATGGCTACACCTTC.

This clone has more than one count but fewer than ten. The gene calls are TRBV7-6 and TRBJ1-6; no firm D call. The V end was cut by 5 bases, the J end by 0 bases, with 14 bases between. This CDR3 region has 17 residues. Germline lookup yields CDR1 SGHVS and CDR2 FNYEAQ. As DNA, the CDR3 is TGTGCCAGCAGCCCAATATCGGTTAGCTCCTATAATTCACCCCTCCACTTT. This codes for CASSPISVSSYNSPLHF.

V and J are TRBV7-6 and TRBJ2-7; perhaps TRBD2 as D (5 bases). V was clipped by 5 bases and J by 0 bases, with 14 bases between them. This CDR3 has 15 amino acids. CDR1 and CDR2 (germline): SGHVS, FNYEAQ. The CDR3, as DNA: TGTGCCAGCAGCCCCCTGGCGGGTGACTCCTACGAGCAGTACTTC. Its translation: CASSPLAGDSYEQYF.

The chain carries TRBV9 and TRBJ2-7; 13 bases are shared with TRBD2. The CDR3 extends over 17 amino acids. Germline values: CDR1 SGDLS, CDR2 YYNGEE. Germline trimming cut 1 base from V and 4 bases from J; bases unmatched to any gene: 8. The CDR3 DNA sequence: TGTGCCAGCAGCGTACGGGAGGGACTAGCGGGGTTGTACGAGCAGTACTTC. Translated, it gives CASSVREGLAGLYEQYF.

This chain joins TRBV7-2 and TRBJ2-1; the match to TRBD2 covers 12 bases. Germline V gene lookup returns CDR1 SGHTA and CDR2 FQGNSA. The J segment lost 8 bases and the V segment lost 5 bases, leaving 7 bases of the junction unmatched. The CDR3 consists of 15 residues. CDR3 region: CASSRGLAGHHEQFF. The CDR3 DNA reads as TGTGCCAGCAGCCGAGGACTAGCGGGACACCATGAGCAGTTCTTC.

This clone was found a few times. The genes are TRBV29-1 and TRBJ1-1; D remains ambiguous. Per germline, CDR1 SQVTM and CDR2 ANQGSEA. This CDR3 contains 14 residues. V lost 6 bases and J 4 bases, leaving 18 bases between the germline ends. Here the CDR3 reads CSVNPAGMSTEAFF. CDR3 nucleotides: TGCAGCGTAAACCCCGCCGGGATGAGCACTGAAGCTTTCTTT.

The CDR3 DNA sequence: TGTGCCAGCAGTCCACCACCGGCAGATACGCAGTATTTT. It codes for CASSPPPADTQYF. V usage is TRBV6-6 and J usage is TRBJ2-3; unclear D gene. V lost 5 bases and J lost 4, with 10 bases in between. Germline V gene data show CDR1 as MNHNY and CDR2 as SVGAGI (reference sequence). CDR3 length equals 13 residues.

This clone was observed a handful of times. The genes are TRBV6-5 and TRBJ1-3; D unresolved. The CDR3 is 14 residues long. Germline V gives CDR1 MNHEY, CDR2 SVGAGI. Trimming pared 5 bases from V and 4 bases from J, leaving 12 bases between. The CDR3 DNA is TGTGCCAGCAGTGCTGGCCTACAGGGAAACACCATATATTTT. It codes for CASSAGLQGNTIYF.

The chain joins TRBV7-3 to TRBJ2-1, with TRBD2 as a possible D gene (7 bases). Germline values: CDR1 SGHTA, CDR2 FQGTGA. V lost 2 bases and J lost 4, with 12 bases in between. The CDR3 spans 15 residues. Here the CDR3 DNA reads TGTGCCAGCAGCTTACAGGGGACTAAATACAATGAGCAGTTCTTC. Its translation: CASSLQGTKYNEQFF.

This clone was observed a single time. The chain carries TRBV28 and TRBJ1-2; 8 bases agree with TRBD1. V dropped 3 bases and J dropped 1; count of bases not matched to a gene: 16. The CDR3 is made up of 19 amino acids. Germline CDR1 MDHEN, CDR2 SYDVKM. The CDR3 reads CASSLSPWGRGRLNYGYTF. In nucleotides, the CDR3 is TGTGCCAGCAGTTTGAGCCCCTGGGGCAGGGGGCGTCTTAACTATGGCTACACCTTC.

V gene TRBV11-2 combines with J gene TRBJ2-1; D ambiguous. The CDR3 spans 12 residues. The V end lost 1 base, the J end lost 8 bases, and 6 bases lay between the germline ends. Germline V gene lookup returns CDR1 SGHAT and CDR2 FQNNGV. The chain's CDR3 is CASSLGFDEQFF. CDR3 nucleotides: TGTGCCAGCAGCTTAGGTTTCGATGAGCAGTTCTTC.

The chain couples TRBV28 to TRBJ1-5; D may be TRBD1 (6 bases). There are 15 residues in the CDR3. Germline loops: CDR1 MDHEN, CDR2 SYDVKM. V lost 7 bases, J lost 4 bases, and 17 bases lay in between. The CDR3 protein is CASMKGDRGNQPQHF. The CDR3 coding sequence is TGTGCCAGCATGAAGGGGGATCGAGGAAATCAGCCCCAGCATTTT.

The chain joins TRBV9 to TRBJ1-3; TRBD1 matches at 10 bases. The CDR3 runs to 15 residues. The V and J ends lost 0 bases and 5 bases, in that order; junction bases with no gene match: 2. The germline V gene encodes CDR1 SGDLS and CDR2 YYNGEE. CDR3 residues: CASSVGQGARNTIYF. CDR3 DNA: TGTGCCAGCAGCGTAGGACAGGGGGCACGAAACACCATATATTTT.

Concerning this clone itself: This sample includes further DNA sequences coding for the same CDR3. The rearrangement joins TRBV4-2 to TRBJ2-2; 11 positions agree with TRBD2. The CDR3 sequence is 19 residues long. Germline V gene lookup returns CDR1 LGHNA and CDR2 YNFKEQ. V was pared by 0 bases and J by 1 base, with 7 bases of the junction left unmatched. The CDR3 here is CASSQDLLAGGQNTGELFF. The CDR3, as DNA: TGTGCCAGCAGCCAAGATCTGCTAGCGGGAGGCCAGAACACCGGGGAGCTGTTTTTT.